One sample yielded the 26 T cell receptor beta chains listed below, sequenced in a study of shared clonotypes between healthy human individuals. The protocol was immunoSEQ multiplex PCR, while the TCRdb copy is restricted to in-frame clones and leaves out a portion. The sample lists over a million clones; roughly 96% were seen once. Sequences were obtained from naive CD4+ T cells sorted from blood. The subset denotes: CD45RA+ positively selected. These receptors came from a man in his thirties or forties in good health.

V gene TRBV5-1 combines with J gene TRBJ2-7, with 9 bases aligning to TRBD1. The CDR3 consists of 16 residues. Germline V gene data show CDR1 as SGHRS and CDR2 as YFSETQ. Trimming took 4 bases from V and 0 from J; bases not matched to a gene: 8. CDR3 in DNA: TGCGCCAGCAGCAACGAACAGGGGGCGGGCTCCTACGAGCAGTACTTC. Translation gives CASSNEQGAGSYEQYF.

The chain couples TRBV6-4 to TRBJ2-7; D remains ambiguous. This CDR3 comprises 17 residues. Germline V lookup: CDR1 MRHNA, CDR2 SNTAGT. Trimming pared 2 bases from V and 3 bases from J, leaving 20 bases between. CDR3 residues: CASSDGSASKSGYEQYF. The CDR3, as DNA: TGTGCCAGCAGTGACGGCTCGGCATCAAAATCGGGCTACGAGCAGTACTTC.

The chain recombines TRBV5-5 with TRBJ2-5; 8 bases fit TRBD2. CDR3 size: 13 residues. Germline V gene sequence: CDR1 SGHKS, CDR2 YYEKEE (reference sequence). The trim removed 5 bases at V and 3 bases at J, leaving 3 bases unmatched. The CDR3 DNA follows: TGTGCCAGCAGACGACTAGCGAAAGAGACCCAGTACTTC. It specifies CASRRLAKETQYF.

The chain is built from TRBV11-3 and TRBJ2-5; D is perhaps TRBD2 (5 bases). The germline V and J ends were trimmed by 6 bases and 4 bases, with 12 bases remaining between them. The germline CDR1 and CDR2 sequences are SGHNT and YENEEA. The CDR3 is made up of 13 amino acids. In DNA form, the CDR3 reads TGTGCCAGCAGGGCCCGCGGAGGAGAGACCCAGTACTTC. Translating gives CASRARGGETQYF.

The V call is TRBV9, the J call TRBJ1-1; TRBD1 is a possible D gene (5 bases). Germline V gene sequence: CDR1 SGDLS, CDR2 YYNGEE. The CDR3 totals 12 residues. Deletions cut 4 bases from V and 8 bases from J, with 12 bases between. CDR3 in DNA: TGTGCCAGCAGCCGACAGATAGGAGAAGCTTTCTTT. Translating gives CASSRQIGEAFF.

The chain links TRBV5-4 to TRBJ1-3, with D possibly TRBD1 on 6 matching bases. CDR1 SGHNT and CDR2 YYREEE come from the germline V gene (reference sequence). Trimming shortened V by 2 bases and J by 3 bases, and 18 bases separated the two germline ends. This CDR3 comprises 17 residues. The CDR3 DNA sequence: TGTGCCAGCAGCTTCGATCAGGGGATCGGCTTTGGAAACACCATATATTTT. Its protein is CASSFDQGIGFGNTIYF. Using reference TRBV5-4 and TRBJ1-3 for the parts outside the CDR3, the full variable domain is ETGVTQSPTHLIKTRGQQVTLRCSSQSGHNTVSWYQQALGQGPQFIFQYYREEENGRGNFPPRFSGLQFPNYSSELNVNALELDDSALYLCASSFDQGIGFGNTIYFGEGSWLTVV.

The J gene is TRBJ2-3, the V gene TRBV5-1; D is ambiguous. V lost 2 bases to trimming and J lost 3 bases, with 13 bases between them. This CDR3 is built from 15 residues. Germline CDR1 and CDR2: SGHRS and YFSETQ. CDR3 in amino acids: CASSFDRVGTDTQYF. The CDR3 region has the DNA TGCGCCAGCAGCTTCGACCGAGTGGGTACAGATACGCAGTATTTT. Based on the CDR3 plus reference TRBV5-1 and TRBJ2-3, the full variable domain is KAGVTQTPRYLIKTRGQQVTLSCSPISGHRSVSWYQQTPGQGLQFLFEYFSETQRNKGNFPGRFSGRQFSNSRSEMNVSTLELGDSALYLCASSFDRVGTDTQYFGPGTRLTVL.

This chain uses TRBV11-2 with TRBJ2-7, with a weak D call TRBD1 (6 bases). The V gene's germline CDR1 is SGHAT and CDR2 FQNNGV. The CDR3 runs to 12 residues. V lost 1 base and J lost 7, with 8 bases in between. The CDR3 DNA reads TGTGCCAGCAGCTTAGGGACAGATGAGCAGTACTTC. Protein: CASSLGTDEQYF.

As to this clone: This CDR3 is also generated by other DNA sequences in the sample. The rearrangement joins TRBV19 to TRBJ1-1, with D unclear. The V gene's germline CDR1 is LNHDA and CDR2 SQIVND (reference sequence). CDR3 size: 13 residues. V was cut by 2 bases and J by 3 bases, with 7 bases left in between. In DNA, the CDR3 is TGTGCCAGTAGTATACGAGGGTACACTGAAGCTTTCTTT. It translates to CASSIRGYTEAFF.

This chain connects TRBV2 to TRBJ2-5, with D maybe TRBD2 (6 bases). Between the trimmed V and J ends, which lost 11 bases and 5 bases, there was a span of 21 bases. CDR1 is SNHLY, CDR2 FYNNEI, per germline. This CDR3 is built from 14 residues. The CDR3 DNA sequence: TGTGCCGCGACCGGGACTCCGGGCGGTGAGACCCAGTACTTC. This gives the protein CAATGTPGGETQYF.

This chain links TRBV7-3 with TRBJ2-3; D unresolved. Per the germline V gene, CDR1 is SGHTA and CDR2 is FQGTGA. The CDR3 has 15 amino acids. Trimming shortened V by 2 bases and J by 3 bases, and 12 bases separated the two germline ends. In DNA form, the CDR3 reads TGTGCCAGCAGCTTACGGGCGGTTTTGACAGATACGCAGTATTTT. Its translation: CASSLRAVLTDTQYF. The variable domain in full, with the rest retrieved from reference TRBV7-3 and TRBJ2-3, is GAGVSQTPSNKVTEKGKYVELRCDPISGHTALYWYRQSLGQGPEFLIYFQGTGAADDSGLPNDRFFAVRPEGSVSTLKIQRTERGDSAVYLCASSLRAVLTDTQYFGPGTRLTVL.

The chain has TRBV7-2 and TRBJ2-7; TRBD2 matches 8 bases. Germline V gene sequence: CDR1 SGHTA, CDR2 FQGNSA. The junction had 4 bases not matched to a gene; V was cut back by 1 base and J by 2 bases. The CDR3 is 15 amino acids. CDR3 protein: CASSLGRGAPYEQYF. As DNA, the CDR3 is TGTGCCAGCAGCTTAGGGCGGGGGGCCCCCTACGAGCAGTACTTC.

The chain joins TRBV28 to TRBJ2-5; 12 bases agree with TRBD2. The CDR3 is 15 amino acids. The V gene's germline CDR1 is MDHEN and CDR2 SYDVKM. Trimming at V came to 4 bases and at J to 7 bases, leaving 7 bases not matched to a gene. This CDR3 reads CASSSGLAGTATQYF. In DNA form, the CDR3 reads TGTGCCAGCAGTTCCGGACTAGCGGGAACGGCGACCCAGTACTTC.

This chain connects TRBV9 to TRBJ2-7, with a weak D call TRBD2 (5 bases). Germline-derived CDR1 and CDR2 are SGDLS and YYNGEE. With 2 bases removed from V and 6 bases from J, the gap between germline ends came to 15 bases. The CDR3 covers 14 residues. The CDR3 DNA reads TGTGCCAGCAGCGTCGGCGGAGGATTGGCCGAGCAGTACTTC. Protein product: CASSVGGGLAEQYF.

V and J are TRBV28 and TRBJ2-1; D is unclear. Between the trimmed V and J ends, which lost 7 bases and 1 base, there was a span of 11 bases. Germline assignment: CDR1 MDHEN and CDR2 SYDVKM. This CDR3 is 14 amino acids long. CDR3 protein: CASKVTDSYNEQFF. CDR3 bases: TGTGCCAGCAAGGTCACCGATTCCTACAATGAGCAGTTCTTC.

V is TRBV10-1 and J is TRBJ2-7; maybe TRBD1 (5 bases). CDR3 length: 13 residues. Trimming took off 4 bases at V and 9 bases at J, with 16 bases between the two ends. Germline lookup yields CDR1 WNHNN and CDR2 SYGVQD (reference sequence). The CDR3 spells CASSAKAGFGQYF. CDR3 in DNA: TGCGCCAGCAGTGCAAAGGCAGGGTTCGGGCAGTACTTC.

The V and J genes are TRBV18 and TRBJ2-3, with D unresolved. Deletions cut 2 bases from V and 2 bases from J, with 14 bases between. The CDR3 has 16 amino acids. CDR1 KGHSH and CDR2 LQKENI come from the germline V gene. The CDR3 sequence is CASSPNSPGATDTQYF. In DNA form, the CDR3 reads TGTGCCAGCTCACCAAACTCGCCAGGTGCCACAGATACGCAGTATTTT.

This clone came up once. CDR3 region: CASSEQSSYNEQFF. CDR3 nucleotides: TGCGCCAGCAGTGAACAAAGCTCCTACAATGAGCAGTTCTTC. The chain recombines TRBV10-1 with TRBJ2-1; D not resolved. The CDR3 runs 14 residues. Germline CDR1 WNHNN, CDR2 SYGVQD (reference sequence). The germline V and J ends were trimmed by 3 bases and 0 bases, with 6 bases remaining between them.

The rearrangement links TRBV4-1 to TRBJ2-3; 9 bases map to TRBD1. The V gene's germline CDR1 is MGHRA and CDR2 YSYEKL. The V segment lost 5 bases and the J segment 1 base; nucleotides outside the gene matches: 7. There are 16 residues in the CDR3. For the CDR3, the DNA is TGCGCCAGCAGCTTACAGGGGGCTAGTGGCACAGATACGCAGTATTTT. The encoded protein is CASSLQGASGTDTQYF.

The chain links TRBV7-9 to TRBJ2-1, with 10 nucleotides matching TRBD2. The trim removed 4 bases at V and 13 bases at J, leaving 10 bases unmatched. CDR3 length: 14 amino acids. Germline CDR1 reads SEHNR; CDR2 reads FQNEAQ (reference sequence). CDR3 residues: CASSSDRSGRVQFF. DNA for the CDR3: TGTGCCAGCAGCTCCGATCGGAGCGGGAGGGTACAGTTCTTC.

The rearrangement links TRBV29-1 to TRBJ2-3, with TRBD2 matching over 9 bases. The germline V gene has CDR1 SQVTM and CDR2 ANQGSEA. This CDR3 contains 13 residues. With V trimmed by 5 bases and J by 4 bases, 4 bases remained unmatched. Here the CDR3 DNA reads TGCAGCGTTTTAGCGGGAGCAGCAGATACGCAGTATTTT. Its protein product is CSVLAGAADTQYF.

A word on this clone: The sample carries other DNA sequences with the same CDR3. The gene calls are TRBV18 and TRBJ2-3; D gene unclear. The V and J ends lost 6 bases and 0 bases respectively, with 4 bases between them. The CDR3 runs to 12 residues. Germline-derived CDR1 and CDR2 are KGHSH and LQKENI. The CDR3 protein is CASSSSTDTQYF. The CDR3, as DNA: TGTGCCAGCTCGTCTAGCACAGATACGCAGTATTTT.

The chain joins TRBV30 to TRBJ1-1; 8 nucleotides match TRBD1. The CDR3 extends over 15 amino acids. The V gene's germline CDR1 is GTSNPN and CDR2 SVGIG (reference sequence). The trim removed 8 bases at V and 4 bases at J, leaving 15 bases unmatched. Written as DNA, the CDR3 is TGTGCCGGTGGGACAGGCGGCATTTTAAGCACTGAAGCTTTCTTT. Its translation is CAGGTGGILSTEAFF.

This clone was recorded a few times. V usage is TRBV27 and J usage is TRBJ1-1; 7 nucleotides align to TRBD1. After removal of 5 bases from V and 3 bases from J, the junction contained 6 bases not matched to a gene. This CDR3 region has 14 residues. Germline values: CDR1 MNHEY, CDR2 SMNVEV (reference sequence). Here the CDR3 DNA reads TGTGCCAGCAGTCGACAGGGCCCGGACACTGAAGCTTTCTTT. Translating gives CASSRQGPDTEAFF.

CDR3 nucleotides: TGTGCCAGCTCACCAACCGGGGGGCCGGGGGAGCAGTACTTC. It is translated as CASSPTGGPGEQYF. The V call is TRBV18, the J call TRBJ2-7, with a tentative D call TRBD2 (7 bases). Germline V lookup: CDR1 KGHSH, CDR2 LQKENI. The germline V and J ends were trimmed by 2 bases and 7 bases, with 15 bases remaining between them. There are 14 residues in the CDR3.

The CDR3: CASSVLPFGTSVQETQYF. The CDR3 DNA reads TGTGCCAGTAGTGTCCTTCCTTTCGGGACTAGCGTACAAGAGACCCAGTACTTC. V usage is TRBV19 and J usage is TRBJ2-5; the match to TRBD2 covers 10 bases. The CDR3 is 18 amino acids. V gave up 5 bases and J gave up 2 bases; unmatched junction bases: 14. The germline V gene encodes CDR1 LNHDA and CDR2 SQIVND (reference sequence).